These 26 T cell receptor beta chains were all obtained from the same sample, sequenced in a study of early T cells in non-severe SARS-CoV-2 infection. Each CDR3 protein is one row after TCRdb ran MiXCR on the 5' RACE reads. The table has approximately 77,000 distinct CDR3 sequences, roughly 4.7% seen once; the top ten hold less than 9.5%. The sample in question was whole blood, obtained at baseline. Source of these receptors: an adult who was a healthcare worker with PCR-confirmed SARS-CoV-2 infection or an uninfected control (not recorded which).

This clonotype was counted at least ten times. V and J are TRBV10-2 and TRBJ1-5, with a weak D call TRBD1 (5 bases). The germline V gene has CDR1 WSHSY and CDR2 SAAADI. This CDR3 is 13 amino acids long. V was shortened by 7 bases and J by 7 bases, with 14 bases between the two germline ends. The CDR3, as DNA: TGCGCCAGCACTCTGGGACTTTCCCAGCCCCAGCATTTT. Translated, it gives CASTLGLSQPQHF.

The chain combines TRBV29-1 with TRBJ2-1; TRBD2 matches 10 bases. The germline CDR1 and CDR2 sequences are SQVTM and ANQGSEA. The CDR3 runs 15 residues. V shed 7 bases and J 8 bases; nucleotides not matched to a gene: 14. DNA for the CDR3: TGCAGCGCCCAAGGGGCTAGCGGGAGTTTCTATGAGCAGTTCTTC. The encoded protein is CSAQGASGSFYEQFF.

This clonotype is labeled medium-sized. The V and J genes are TRBV27 and TRBJ1-2; 8 positions agree with TRBD1. The CDR3 is 14 amino acids. Germline CDR1 reads MNHEY; CDR2 reads SMNVEV (reference sequence). The trim removed 4 bases at V and 5 bases at J, leaving 6 bases unmatched. This chain's CDR3 is CASSSQGAGYGYTF. The CDR3 DNA is TGTGCCAGCAGTTCGCAGGGGGCGGGTTATGGCTACACCTTC.

This clonotype was seen a handful of times. The J gene is TRBJ1-2, the V gene TRBV28; D is unclear. CDR3 length: 10 residues. Germline values: CDR1 MDHEN, CDR2 SYDVKM. Trimming stripped 6 bases from V and 7 bases from J, with 6 bases between. The CDR3 DNA follows: TGTGCCAGCAGCGGGAGTGGCTACACCTTC. Amino acid sequence: CASSGSGYTF.

This clonotype was seen many times. J is TRBJ2-5 and V is TRBV7-7; D call uncertain. The CDR3 length is 13 residues. CDR1 is SSHAT and CDR2 is FNYEAQ in the germline V gene (reference sequence). V lost 3 bases and J lost 2, with 7 bases in between. CDR3 sequence (DNA): TGTGCCAGCAGCTTGGGCAGTCAAGAGACCCAGTACTTC. As protein: CASSLGSQETQYF. Complete variable domain (other parts from reference TRBV7-7 and TRBJ2-5): GAGVSQSPRYKVTKRGQDVTLRCDPISSHATLYWYQQALGQGPEFLTYFNYEAQPDKSGLPSDRFSAERPEGSISTLTIQRTEQRDSAMYRCASSLGSQETQYFGPGTRLLVL.

This clonotype was recorded many times. The chain combines TRBV20-1 with TRBJ1-6, with 8 bases identical to TRBD1. Unmatched junction bases numbered 3, after V lost 1 base and J lost 10 bases. This CDR3 has 13 amino acids. Germline V gene sequence: CDR1 DFQATT, CDR2 SNEGSKA (reference sequence). DNA for the CDR3: TGCAGTGCTAGAGGCAGGGGGCAATCACCCCTCCACTTT. Amino acids: CSARGRGQSPLHF.

This chain links TRBV3-1 with TRBJ1-2, with D perhaps matching TRBD1 (5 bases). V lost 5 bases, J lost 8 bases, and 12 bases lay in between. Germline values: CDR1 LGHDT, CDR2 YNNKEL (reference sequence). This CDR3 has 12 amino acids. For the CDR3, the DNA is TGTGCCAGCAGCAACCGGGGCCTCGGCTACACCTTC. Its translation is CASSNRGLGYTF.

Only a few counts were recorded for this clonotype. The chain couples TRBV11-1 to TRBJ2-3; possible D gene TRBD1, 5 bases. Trimming removed 5 bases at V and 2 bases at J, with 14 bases between. This CDR3 comprises 15 residues. Germline V CDR1 and CDR2: SGHAT, FQDESV (reference sequence). The DNA of the CDR3 is TGTGCCAGCAGCACCGTGACAGCCTTCACAGATACGCAGTATTTT. Translated, it gives CASSTVTAFTDTQYF.

This clonotype was counted ten times or more. The chain is built from TRBV28 and TRBJ2-3, with D perhaps TRBD2 (6 bases). Trimming removed 3 bases from V and 3 bases from J, with 16 bases in between. CDR1 is MDHEN, CDR2 SYDVKM, per germline. The CDR3 consists of 16 residues. CDR3 amino acids: CASSFGGRRGTDTQYF. CDR3 in DNA: TGTGCCAGCAGTTTTGGAGGCAGGCGGGGAACAGATACGCAGTATTTT.

This clonotype came up many times. The chain carries TRBV20-1 and TRBJ1-2, with D perhaps TRBD1 (5 bases). The V gene lost 3 bases and the J gene lost 7 bases, with 9 bases spanning the gap. This CDR3 has 11 residues. The V gene's germline CDR1 is DFQATT and CDR2 SNEGSKA (reference sequence). CDR3 residues: CSASPGGGYTF. The CDR3 nucleotides are TGCAGTGCTAGCCCCGGGGGTGGCTACACCTTC.

This sequence joins TRBV15 and TRBJ2-5; the D gene could be TRBD1 or TRBD2 (6 bases each). Per the germline V gene, CDR1 is LNHNV and CDR2 is YYDKDF (reference sequence). The CDR3 covers 15 residues. V was clipped by 0 bases and J by 5 bases, with 13 bases between them. CDR3: CATSRDRGPAETQYF. The CDR3 nucleotides read TGTGCCACCAGCAGAGATCGGGGGCCGGCGGAGACCCAGTACTTC.

This clonotype was counted many times. The chain carries TRBV12-3 or TRBV12-4 and TRBJ2-1, with D perhaps matching TRBD1 (6 bases). The CDR3 is 15 amino acids. V was clipped by 6 bases and J by 4 bases, with 16 bases between them. The CDR3 DNA is TGTGCCAGCAGCCCCGCCCCGACAGGTTACAATGAGCAGTTCTTC. Protein product: CASSPAPTGYNEQFF.

This clonotype was observed a few times. The V call is TRBV5-1, the J call TRBJ2-3, with D possibly being TRBD1 (6 bases). Germline V gives CDR1 SGHRS, CDR2 YFSETQ. This CDR3 region has 14 residues. Trimming took off 4 bases at V and 4 bases at J, with 13 bases between the two ends. CDR3 amino acids: CASSPRGGPDTQYF. CDR3 nucleotides: TGCGCCAGCAGCCCCCGAGGGGGTCCAGATACGCAGTATTTT.

This clonotype was picked up many times. V gene TRBV27 combines with J gene TRBJ2-3; no clear D gene. V lost 2 bases to trimming and J lost 3 bases, with 15 bases between them. The CDR3 extends over 16 amino acids. CDR1 and CDR2 (germline): MNHEY, SMNVEV (reference sequence). This chain's CDR3 is CASSLLTPPRTDTQYF. The CDR3 region has the DNA TGTGCCAGCAGTTTACTGACGCCCCCGCGGACAGATACGCAGTATTTT.

CDR3 residues: CASSRLFQNTEAFF. Here the CDR3 DNA reads TGTGCCAGCAGCCGACTGTTCCAGAACACTGAAGCTTTCTTT. The rearrangement joins TRBV28 to TRBJ1-1, with no clear D. The CDR3 is 14 amino acids. Looked up from germline, CDR1 is MDHEN and CDR2 is SYDVKM. V was trimmed by 6 bases and J by 1 base, leaving 12 bases between them.

This clonotype has a count of ten or more. The chain couples TRBV20-1 to TRBJ2-5; 12 bases match TRBD2. The CDR3 is 15 residues long. The ends lost 4 bases at V and 4 bases at J; junction bases unmatched: 7. Germline V lookup: CDR1 DFQATT, CDR2 SNEGSKA (reference sequence). The CDR3 protein is CSAKASGRALETQYF. In DNA, the CDR3 is TGCAGTGCTAAGGCTAGCGGGAGGGCCTTAGAGACCCAGTACTTC.

This clonotype was recorded many times. The genes are TRBV7-3 and TRBJ1-6; D is uncertain. Germline V gene data show CDR1 as SGHTA and CDR2 as FQGTGA. V lost 3 bases and J 10 bases, leaving 13 bases between the germline ends. This CDR3 contains 14 residues. The CDR3 loop is CASSFATPGSPLHF. Here the CDR3 DNA reads TGTGCCAGCAGCTTCGCTACACCGGGGTCACCCCTCCACTTT.

At least ten counts were recorded for this clonotype. The J gene is TRBJ1-1, the V gene TRBV4-1; D gene uncertain. The CDR3 sequence is 15 residues long. Germline V gives CDR1 MGHRA, CDR2 YSYEKL. Trimming pared 3 bases from V and 0 bases from J, leaving 11 bases between. The CDR3 nucleotides are TGCGCCAGCAGCCAGAACCTGGTTATGAACACTGAAGCTTTCTTT. Protein sequence: CASSQNLVMNTEAFF.

The chain combines TRBV7-2 with TRBJ2-5, with D perhaps being TRBD1 or TRBD2 (5 bases each). Germline V CDR1 and CDR2: SGHTA, FQGNSA. Trimming removed 5 bases at V and 0 bases at J, with 19 bases between. This CDR3 is built from 17 residues. This CDR3 reads CASSPSPGRRYQETQYF. The CDR3 coding sequence is TGTGCCAGCAGCCCCTCCCCGGGACGGCGCTACCAAGAGACCCAGTACTTC.

A note on this clonotype: This sequence may be a read error, since a much larger clone differs from it by one base. The rearrangement joins TRBV27 to TRBJ2-7; D unresolved. CDR1 is MNHEY, CDR2 SMNVEV, per germline (reference sequence). CDR3 length equals 13 residues. CDR3 in DNA: TGTGCCAGCAGCCGGACCCCCGCCTACGAGCTGTACTTC. Encoded protein: CASSRTPAYELYF.

The gene calls are TRBV20-1 and TRBJ2-7; D assignment may be TRBD1 or TRBD2 (6 bases each). The CDR3 extends over 13 amino acids. Per germline, CDR1 DFQATT and CDR2 SNEGSKA (reference sequence). With 2 bases removed from V and 2 bases from J, the gap between germline ends came to 10 bases. As DNA, the CDR3 is TGCAGTGCTAGAATCGGGGGCCCCTACGAGCAGTACTTC. It specifies CSARIGGPYEQYF.

V gene TRBV4-1 combines with J gene TRBJ2-4; D gene ambiguous. The germline gives CDR1 MGHRA, CDR2 YSYEKL. With 0 bases removed from V and 6 bases from J, the gap between germline ends came to 6 bases. The length of the CDR3 is 13 residues. CDR3 loop: CASSQDSPNIQYF. The CDR3 nucleotides are TGCGCCAGCAGCCAAGATTCTCCAAACATTCAGTACTTC.

This clonotype was observed many times. In DNA form, the CDR3 reads TGCAGTGCTAGAATTCAGGGAGGGCCTAATTCACCCCTCCACTTT. Translated: CSARIQGGPNSPLHF. This sequence joins TRBV20-1 and TRBJ1-6; TRBD1 might be the D (5 bases). Trimming took 2 bases from V and 6 from J, leaving 14 bases between them. The CDR3 contains 15 residues. In germline, CDR1 is DFQATT, CDR2 SNEGSKA (reference sequence).

Concerning this clonotype itself: Being one base from a much bigger clone, this may be a read error. This chain links TRBV27 with TRBJ2-7; D gene unclear. Trimming removed 2 bases at V and 0 bases at J, with 5 bases between. CDR3 length equals 13 residues. Germline CDR1 is MNHEY and CDR2 is SMNVEV (reference sequence). The CDR3 here is CASSLVTSYEQYF. The CDR3 DNA reads TGTGCCAGCAGTTTAGTTACCTCCTACGAGCAGTACTTC.

This clonotype was seen many times. The V call is TRBV19, the J call TRBJ2-7, with 7 bases fitting TRBD1. The CDR3 totals 15 residues. The V gene's germline CDR1 is LNHDA and CDR2 SQIVND (reference sequence). Unmatched junction bases numbered 8, after V lost 3 bases and J lost 3 bases. The CDR3 sequence is CASSITGTAFYEQYF. In nucleotides, the CDR3 is TGTGCCAGTAGTATCACCGGGACAGCCTTCTACGAGCAGTACTTC.

This clonotype was recorded a few times. This chain links TRBV2 with TRBJ2-1; the match to TRBD2 covers 9 bases. Germline CDR1 SNHLY, CDR2 FYNNEI. V was pared by 7 bases and J by 9 bases, with 16 bases of the junction left unmatched. This CDR3 region has 16 residues. CDR3 DNA: TGTGCCAGCAATGCGGCGGGAGGGCCTCGGTTTGTTGAGCAGTTCTTC. Protein: CASNAAGGPRFVEQFF. The complete variable domain, with remaining parts taken from reference TRBV2 and TRBJ2-1, reads EPEVTQTPSHQVTQMGQEVILRCVPISNHLYFYWYRQILGQKVEFLVSFYNNEISEKSEIFDDQFSVERPDGSNFTLKIRSTKLEDSAMYFCASNAAGGPRFVEQFFGPGTRLTVL.